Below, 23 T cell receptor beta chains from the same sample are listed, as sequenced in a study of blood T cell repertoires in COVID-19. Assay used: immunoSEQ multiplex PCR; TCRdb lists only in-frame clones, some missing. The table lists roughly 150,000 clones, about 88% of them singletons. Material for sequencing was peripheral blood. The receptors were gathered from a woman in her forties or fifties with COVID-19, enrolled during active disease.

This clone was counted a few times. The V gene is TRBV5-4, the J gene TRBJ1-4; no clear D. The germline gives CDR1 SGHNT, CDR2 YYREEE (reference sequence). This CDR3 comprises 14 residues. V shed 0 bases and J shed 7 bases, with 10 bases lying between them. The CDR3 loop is CASSLDGNPEKLFF. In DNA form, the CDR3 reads TGTGCCAGCAGCTTGGACGGGAATCCTGAAAAACTGTTTTTT.

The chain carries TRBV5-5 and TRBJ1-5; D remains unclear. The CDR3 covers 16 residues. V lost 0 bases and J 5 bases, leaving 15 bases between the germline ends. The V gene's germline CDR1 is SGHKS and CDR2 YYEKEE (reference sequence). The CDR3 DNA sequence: TGTGCCAGCAGCTTGGCCTTGGCGGTCTGGGATCAGCCCCAGCATTTT. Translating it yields CASSLALAVWDQPQHF.

The CDR3 sequence: CASSLLTSSYEQYF. Here the CDR3 DNA reads TGTGCCAGCAGCTTACTTACAAGCTCCTACGAGCAGTACTTC. The genes are TRBV11-1 and TRBJ2-7; D remains ambiguous. Germline assignment: CDR1 SGHAT and CDR2 FQDESV (reference sequence). The CDR3 loop spans 14 amino acids. Trimming removed 2 bases from V and 0 bases from J, with 8 bases in between.

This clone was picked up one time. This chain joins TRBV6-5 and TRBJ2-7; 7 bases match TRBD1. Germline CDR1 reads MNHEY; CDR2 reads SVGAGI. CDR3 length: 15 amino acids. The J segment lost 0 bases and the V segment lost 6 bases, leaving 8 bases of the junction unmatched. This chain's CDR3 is CASRPQSGGSYEQYF. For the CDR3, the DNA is TGTGCCAGCAGGCCTCAGTCAGGGGGCTCCTACGAGCAGTACTTC.

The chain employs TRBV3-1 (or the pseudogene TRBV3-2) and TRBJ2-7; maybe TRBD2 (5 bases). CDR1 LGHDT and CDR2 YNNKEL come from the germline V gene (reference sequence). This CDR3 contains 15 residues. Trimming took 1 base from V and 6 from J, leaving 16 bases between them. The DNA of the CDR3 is TGTGCCAGCAGCCAAGCTCCCTACCCGGGGATCGAGCAGTACTTC. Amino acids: CASSQAPYPGIEQYF.

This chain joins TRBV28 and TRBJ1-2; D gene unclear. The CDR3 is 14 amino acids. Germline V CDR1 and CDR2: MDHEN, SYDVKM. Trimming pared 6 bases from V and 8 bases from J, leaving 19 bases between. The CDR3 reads CASSNPRSSRGYTF. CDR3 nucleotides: TGTGCCAGCAGCAACCCAAGGAGTTCTAGGGGCTACACCTTC.

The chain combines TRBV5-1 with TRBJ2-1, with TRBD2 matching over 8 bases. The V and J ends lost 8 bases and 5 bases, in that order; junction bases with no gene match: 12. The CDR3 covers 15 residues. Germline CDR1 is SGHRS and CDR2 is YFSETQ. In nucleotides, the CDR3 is TGCGCCAGTCATCGTGTTCGGGGGGGTGACAATGAGCAGTTCTTC. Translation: CASHRVRGGDNEQFF.

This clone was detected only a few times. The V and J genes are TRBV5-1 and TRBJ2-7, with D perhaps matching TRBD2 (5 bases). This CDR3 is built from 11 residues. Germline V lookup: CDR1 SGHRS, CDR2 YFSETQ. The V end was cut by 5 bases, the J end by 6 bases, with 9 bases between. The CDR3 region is CASRGESEQYF. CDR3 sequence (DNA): TGCGCCAGCAGGGGAGAAAGCGAGCAGTACTTC.

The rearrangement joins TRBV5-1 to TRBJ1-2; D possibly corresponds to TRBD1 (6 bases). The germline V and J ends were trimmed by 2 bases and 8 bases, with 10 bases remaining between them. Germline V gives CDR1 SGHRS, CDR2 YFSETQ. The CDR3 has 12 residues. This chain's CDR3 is CASSLQGRGYTF. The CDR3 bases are TGCGCCAGCAGCTTACAGGGACGCGGCTACACCTTC.

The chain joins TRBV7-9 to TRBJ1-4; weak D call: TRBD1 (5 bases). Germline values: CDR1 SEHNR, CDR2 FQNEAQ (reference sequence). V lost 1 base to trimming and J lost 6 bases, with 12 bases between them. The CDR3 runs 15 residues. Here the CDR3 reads CASSLGQGRDEKLFF. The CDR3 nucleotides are TGTGCCAGCAGCTTAGGTCAGGGTAGGGATGAAAAACTGTTTTTT.

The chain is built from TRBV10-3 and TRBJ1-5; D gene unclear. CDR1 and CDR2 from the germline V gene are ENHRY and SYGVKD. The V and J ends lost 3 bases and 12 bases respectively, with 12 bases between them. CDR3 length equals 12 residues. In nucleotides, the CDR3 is TGTGCCATCAGTGATAGTGAGGGTCGCCAGCATTTT. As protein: CAISDSEGRQHF.

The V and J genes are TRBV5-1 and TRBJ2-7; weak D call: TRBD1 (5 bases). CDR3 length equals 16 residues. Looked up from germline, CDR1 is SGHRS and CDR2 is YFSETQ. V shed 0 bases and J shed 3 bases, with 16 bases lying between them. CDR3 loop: CASSLEGHGVYYEQYF. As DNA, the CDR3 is TGCGCCAGCAGCTTGGAGGGGCACGGAGTCTACTACGAGCAGTACTTC.

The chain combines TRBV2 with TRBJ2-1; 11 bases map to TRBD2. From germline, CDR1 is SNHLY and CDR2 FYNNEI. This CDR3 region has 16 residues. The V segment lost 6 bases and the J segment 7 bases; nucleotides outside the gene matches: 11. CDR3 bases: TGTGCCAGCAGGCGACTAGCGGGGTATGGGGGAAATGAGCAGTTCTTC. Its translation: CASRRLAGYGGNEQFF.

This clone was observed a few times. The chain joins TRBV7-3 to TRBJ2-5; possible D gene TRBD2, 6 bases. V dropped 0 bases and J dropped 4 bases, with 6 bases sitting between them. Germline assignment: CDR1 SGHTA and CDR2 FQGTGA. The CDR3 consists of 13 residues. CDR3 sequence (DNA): TGTGCCAGCAGCTTAACCGGGGGAGAGACCCAGTACTTC. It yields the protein CASSLTGGETQYF.

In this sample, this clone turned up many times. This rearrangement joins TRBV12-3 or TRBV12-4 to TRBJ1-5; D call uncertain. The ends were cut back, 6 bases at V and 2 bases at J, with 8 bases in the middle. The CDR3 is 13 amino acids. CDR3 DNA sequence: TGTGCCAGCAGCCCCCGTCGCAATCAGCCCCAGCATTTT. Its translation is CASSPRRNQPQHF.

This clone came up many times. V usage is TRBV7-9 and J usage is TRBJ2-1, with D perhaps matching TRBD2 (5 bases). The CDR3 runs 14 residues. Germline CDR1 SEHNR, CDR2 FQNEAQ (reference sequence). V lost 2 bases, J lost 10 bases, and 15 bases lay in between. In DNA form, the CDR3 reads TGTGCCAGCAGCTTAAGTCTAGCCCCATGGGAGCAGTTCTTC. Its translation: CASSLSLAPWEQFF.

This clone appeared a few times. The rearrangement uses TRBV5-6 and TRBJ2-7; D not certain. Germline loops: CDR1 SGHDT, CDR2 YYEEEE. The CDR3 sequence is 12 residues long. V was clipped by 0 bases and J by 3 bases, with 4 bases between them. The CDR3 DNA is TGTGCCAGCAGCTTGGACAACTACGAGCAGTACTTC. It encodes CASSLDNYEQYF.

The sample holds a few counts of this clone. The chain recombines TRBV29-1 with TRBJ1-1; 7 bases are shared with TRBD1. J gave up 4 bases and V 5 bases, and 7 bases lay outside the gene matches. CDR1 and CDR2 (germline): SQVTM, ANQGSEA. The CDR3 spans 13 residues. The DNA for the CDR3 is TGCAGCGTTCAAAGGCAGGGGGGCACTGAAGCTTTCTTT. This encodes CSVQRQGGTEAFF.

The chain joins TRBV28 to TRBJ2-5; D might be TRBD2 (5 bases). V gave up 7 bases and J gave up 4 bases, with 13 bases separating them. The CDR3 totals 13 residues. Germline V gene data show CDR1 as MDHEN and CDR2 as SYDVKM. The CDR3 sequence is CASKARSGETQYF. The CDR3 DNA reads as TGTGCCAGCAAGGCGAGGAGCGGAGAGACCCAGTACTTC.

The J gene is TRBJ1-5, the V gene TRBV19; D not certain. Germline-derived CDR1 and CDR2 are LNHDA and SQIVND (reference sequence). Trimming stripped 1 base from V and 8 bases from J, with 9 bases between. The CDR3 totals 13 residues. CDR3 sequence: CASSIGAREPQHF. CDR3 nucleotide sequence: TGTGCCAGTAGTATAGGGGCAAGAGAGCCCCAGCATTTT. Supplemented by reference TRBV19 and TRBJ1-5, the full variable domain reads DGGITQSPKYLFRKEGQNVTLSCEQNLNHDAMYWYRQDPGQGLRLIYYSQIVNDFQKGDIAEGYSVSREKKESFPLTVTSAQKNPTAFYLCASSIGAREPQHFGDGTRLSIL.

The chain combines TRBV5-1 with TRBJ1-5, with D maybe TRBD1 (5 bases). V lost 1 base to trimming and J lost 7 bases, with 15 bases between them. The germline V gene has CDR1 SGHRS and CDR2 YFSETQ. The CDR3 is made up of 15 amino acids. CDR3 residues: CASSLRGGNDQPQHF. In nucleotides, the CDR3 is TGCGCCAGCAGCTTGAGGGGAGGGAATGACCAGCCCCAGCATTTT.

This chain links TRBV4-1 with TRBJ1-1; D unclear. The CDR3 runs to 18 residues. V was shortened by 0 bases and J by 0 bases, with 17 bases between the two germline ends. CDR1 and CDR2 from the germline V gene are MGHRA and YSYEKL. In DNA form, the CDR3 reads TGCGCCAGCAGCCAAGATAGACTTCGAGCTCCCGTGAACACTGAAGCTTTCTTT. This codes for CASSQDRLRAPVNTEAFF.

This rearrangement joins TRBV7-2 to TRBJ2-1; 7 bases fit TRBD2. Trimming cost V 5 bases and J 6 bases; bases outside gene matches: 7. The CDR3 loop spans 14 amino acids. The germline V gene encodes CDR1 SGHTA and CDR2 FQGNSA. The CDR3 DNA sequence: TGTGCCAGCAGCGGTATTAGGGAGGGCAATGAGCAGTTCTTC. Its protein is CASSGIREGNEQFF.